The rows below give T cell receptor beta chains drawn from one sample of a study of graft-versus-host responses after intestinal transplantation. No antigen is known for these receptors. Sequencing was performed with immunoSEQ multiplex PCR; in TCRdb, only in-frame clones are kept and a portion is missing. The sample has about 130,000 clones, 80% to 95% seen once. The sample here was unstimulated CD4+ T cells sorted from spleen or lymph node cells, taken before intestinal transplant. These receptors all stem from a human donor who received an intestinal transplant. The CDR3 runs from the conserved cysteine through the conserved F or W. A D gene is named only where the DNA matches it firmly. The size of a clone is reported for some rows only, either as once, few or many, or as a class for expanded clones.

j_gene	abundance	d_gene	v_gene	CDR3aa	CDR3nt
TRBJ2-1	once	TRBD2	TRBV9	CASSVRAGDISYRQFF	TGTGCCAGCAGCGTACGCGCGGGAGATATCTCTTACAGGCAGTTCTTC
TRBJ2-1	-	TRBD2	TRBV9	CASSSGTSEPEQFF	TGTGCCAGCAGCTCCGGGACTAGCGAACCCGAGCAGTTCTTC
TRBJ1-6	-	-	TRBV5-1	CASSLSLGSPLHF	TGCGCCAGCAGCTTGAGTCTGGGGTCACCCCTCCACTTT
TRBJ2-7	-	-	TRBV28	CASTEGAINEQYF	TGTGCCAGCACGGAGGGGGCGATTAACGAGCAGTACTTC
TRBJ1-1	-	-	TRBV15	CATSRGPKDTEAFF	TGTGCCACCAGCAGAGGACCTAAGGATACTGAAGCTTTCTTT
TRBJ2-1	-	-	TRBV23-1	CARRCVTYNEQFF	TGCGCCAGGAGGTGCGTTACCTACAATGAGCAGTTCTTC
TRBJ1-5	once	-	TRBV6-5	CASSYRETGGGQPQHF	TGTGCCAGCAGTTACCGAGAAACAGGTGGGGGTCAGCCCCAGCATTTT
TRBJ2-7	-	-	TRBV7-2	CASSLGSPLYEQYF	TGTGCCAGCAGCTTAGGAAGCCCCCTTTACGAGCAGTACTTC
TRBJ2-7	-	-	TRBV6-5	CASSAPQGYLYEQYF	TGTGCCAGCAGTGCCCCACAGGGCTACCTATACGAGCAGTACTTC
TRBJ1-1	few	-	TRBV14	CASSQFSGKDTEAFF	TGTGCCAGCAGCCAATTTTCAGGGAAGGACACTGAAGCTTTCTTT
TRBJ1-5	-	-	TRBV28	CASSTQALPHQPQHF	TGTGCCAGCAGTACTCAGGCGCTGCCACATCAGCCCCAGCATTTT
TRBJ1-5	-	-	TRBV28	CASSLRQFSNQPQHF	TGTGCCAGCAGTCTTAGACAGTTCTCCAATCAGCCCCAGCATTTT
TRBJ2-1	-	TRBD2	TRBV6-6	CASSRLAENEQFF	TGTGCCAGCAGTAGACTAGCGGAAAATGAGCAGTTCTTC
TRBJ1-6	-	TRBD1	TRBV7-2	CASTVDRVSNSPLHF	TGTGCCAGCACTGTAGACAGGGTGAGCAATTCACCCCTCCACTTT
TRBJ2-3	-	-	TRBV25-1	CASSEYGKLDTQYF	TGTGCCAGCAGTGAATATGGGAAGCTAGATACGCAGTATTTT
TRBJ2-7	-	TRBD1	TRBV30	CAYGQVYEQYF	TGTGCTTACGGACAGGTTTACGAGCAGTACTTC
TRBJ2-1	-	-	TRBV7-9	CASSLALGRGDEQFF	TGTGCCAGCAGCTTAGCCCTGGGCAGGGGAGATGAGCAGTTCTTC
TRBJ1-5	few	-	TRBV6-1	CASRDSNQPQHF	TGTGCCAGCAGGGATAGCAATCAGCCCCAGCATTTT
TRBJ2-7	-	-	TRBV28	CASSFPGLSSYEQYF	TGTGCCAGCAGTTTTCCGGGACTTAGCTCCTACGAGCAGTACTTC
TRBJ1-2	-	-	TRBV7-2	CASSSGEAYGYTF	TGTGCCAGCAGCTCAGGGGAGGCGTATGGCTACACCTTC
TRBJ1-2	-	-	TRBV28	CASSSALQVHYGYTF	TGTGCCAGCAGTTCGGCCCTACAGGTTCACTATGGCTACACCTTC
TRBJ2-7	-	-	TRBV11-2	CARSLAGGDRRGEQYF	TGTGCCCGCAGCTTAGCCGGGGGGGACAGGCGGGGCGAGCAGTACTTC
TRBJ2-1	-	TRBD2	TRBV9	CASSSPGLAGGPGFF	TGTGCCAGCAGCTCGCCGGGACTAGCGGGAGGGCCAGGATTCTTC
TRBJ1-2	-	-	TRBV5-1	CASSASNYGYTF	TGCGCCAGCAGCGCCTCTAACTATGGCTACACCTTC
TRBJ2-1	-	TRBD1	TRBV4-2	CASSPSAGQGNNEQFF	TGTGCCAGCAGCCCTTCGGCGGGACAGGGGAACAATGAGCAGTTCTTC
TRBJ1-2	-	TRBD1	TRBV27	CASRLGTTGMHGYTF	TGTGCCAGCAGACTTGGGACGACAGGGATGCACGGCTACACCTTC
TRBJ1-4	once	-	TRBV28	CASSFFFVVGNEKLFF	TGTGCCAGCAGTTTCTTTTTCGTTGTCGGGAATGAAAAACTGTTTTTT
TRBJ2-7	-	TRBD2	TRBV2	CASSEGGRAWDEQYF	TGTGCCAGCAGTGAGGGCGGGAGGGCCTGGGACGAGCAGTACTTC